The 25 T cell receptor beta chains in this list originate from one sample, sequenced in a study of T cell changes during pregnancy in multiple sclerosis. The table came from immunoSEQ multiplex PCR; TCRdb's copy has only in-frame clones and leaves some out. The table includes more than 35,000 clones, about 95% detected once. Sequenced material: CD4+ T cells from peripheral blood mononuclear cells, taken in the second trimester of pregnancy. The origin of the receptors is a female donor with multiple sclerosis, enrolled in a pregnancy study.

The chain carries TRBV2 and TRBJ2-5, with 7 bases aligning to TRBD1. V was clipped by 6 bases and J by 2 bases; unmatched bases: 6. The germline V gene encodes CDR1 SNHLY and CDR2 FYNNEI. There are 14 residues in the CDR3. In DNA form, the CDR3 reads TGTGCCAGCAGGAGAGACAGGGTACAAGAGACCCAGTACTTC. Protein sequence: CASRRDRVQETQYF.

Only one count was recorded for this clone. This rearrangement joins TRBV5-1 to TRBJ2-3; 12 bases align to TRBD2. The V segment lost 4 bases and the J segment 0 bases; nucleotides outside the gene matches: 9. Germline loops: CDR1 SGHRS, CDR2 YFSETQ. This CDR3 spans 18 amino acids. For the CDR3, the DNA is TGCGCCAGCAGCCCCACTAGCGGGGGGTCCTCTAGCACAGATACGCAGTATTTT. Translation gives CASSPTSGGSSSTDTQYF.

This clone was counted once. CDR3 protein: CASSLEGGPVGELFF. The CDR3 DNA follows: TGTGCCAGCAGCTTAGAGGGGGGGCCTGTCGGGGAGCTGTTTTTT. The V and J genes are TRBV5-4 and TRBJ2-2, with a weak D call TRBD2 (7 bases). CDR3 length: 15 amino acids. The V end lost 2 bases, the J end lost 7 bases, and 15 bases lay between the germline ends. The germline V gene has CDR1 SGHNT and CDR2 YYREEE (reference sequence).

This clone appeared a single time. This rearrangement joins TRBV2 to TRBJ2-5; D unclear. Germline loops: CDR1 SNHLY, CDR2 FYNNEI. The CDR3 has 16 residues. Trimming took 6 bases from V and 1 from J, leaving 18 bases between them. Written as DNA, the CDR3 is TGTGCCAGCAGCGGTGCCCGTGGGCCTTTCCAAGAGACCCAGTACTTC. Protein: CASSGARGPFQETQYF.

This clone was detected only a few times. J is TRBJ2-3 and V is TRBV27; 11 nucleotides match TRBD2. The CDR3 totals 15 residues. Germline lookup yields CDR1 MNHEY and CDR2 SMNVEV (reference sequence). The trim removed 5 bases at V and 7 bases at J, leaving 8 bases unmatched. The CDR3 region is CASSLGLAGGNTQYF. In nucleotides, the CDR3 is TGTGCCAGCAGTCTCGGACTAGCGGGTGGGAATACGCAGTATTTT.

V is TRBV14 and J is TRBJ1-1; the D gene is possibly TRBD1 (5 bases). The V and J ends lost 2 bases and 4 bases respectively, with 8 bases between them. Germline V gives CDR1 SGHDN, CDR2 FVKESK. There are 13 residues in the CDR3. The CDR3, as DNA: TGTGCCAGCAGCCAACGGGGGACCACTGAAGCTTTCTTT. This encodes CASSQRGTTEAFF.

J is TRBJ1-5 and V is TRBV7-9; 11 bases match TRBD1. The germline CDR1 and CDR2 sequences are SEHNR and FQNEAQ (reference sequence). The V and J ends lost 1 base and 1 base, in that order; junction bases with no gene match: 3. This CDR3 has 17 amino acids. CDR3 loop: CASSLGTGGRSNQPQHF. The CDR3 region has the DNA TGTGCCAGCAGCTTAGGGACAGGGGGCCGGAGCAATCAGCCCCAGCATTTT.

This clone has a single count. The rearrangement links TRBV5-1 to TRBJ2-2, with TRBD1 matching over 10 bases. The V gene's germline CDR1 is SGHRS and CDR2 YFSETQ. CDR3 length: 15 residues. V dropped 4 bases and J dropped 1; count of bases not matched to a gene: 1. Here the CDR3 reads CASSRDRGNTGELFF. The DNA of the CDR3 is TGCGCCAGCAGCAGGGACAGGGGGAACACCGGGGAGCTGTTTTTT.

The rearrangement joins TRBV7-3 to TRBJ2-1; D may be TRBD1 (6 bases). The CDR3 totals 14 residues. Germline CDR1 and CDR2: SGHTA and FQGTGA. The germline V and J ends were trimmed by 2 bases and 11 bases, with 16 bases remaining between them. CDR3 DNA: TGTGCCAGCAGCTTACCAGGGGCTGAAATGAAGCAGTTCTTC. Its translation: CASSLPGAEMKQFF. Drawing the rest from reference TRBV7-3 and TRBJ2-1, the complete variable domain is GAGVSQTPSNKVTEKGKYVELRCDPISGHTALYWYRQSLGQGPEFLIYFQGTGAADDSGLPNDRFFAVRPEGSVSTLKIQRTERGDSAVYLCASSLPGAEMKQFFGPGTRLTVL.

This clone has a single count. This chain connects TRBV11-1 to TRBJ2-5, with 11 nucleotides matching TRBD2. The CDR3 is made up of 15 amino acids. Germline V CDR1 and CDR2: SGHAT, FQDESV (reference sequence). The junction had 7 bases not matched to a gene; V was cut back by 5 bases and J by 5 bases. Here the CDR3 reads CASSTASGRWETQYF. The CDR3 DNA follows: TGTGCCAGCAGCACCGCTAGCGGGAGGTGGGAGACCCAGTACTTC.

The chain has TRBV29-1 and TRBJ2-7, with D possibly being TRBD1 (6 bases). V shed 5 bases and J shed 0 bases, with 14 bases lying between them. CDR3 size: 14 residues. The germline CDR1 and CDR2 sequences are SQVTM and ANQGSEA. The CDR3 loop is CSVQGIGGSYEQYF. The CDR3 DNA is TGCAGCGTTCAGGGGATTGGGGGCTCCTACGAGCAGTACTTC.

The rearrangement uses TRBV2 and TRBJ2-5; no firm D call. The CDR3 extends over 14 amino acids. V lost 6 bases to trimming and J lost 5 bases, with 16 bases between them. The V gene's germline CDR1 is SNHLY and CDR2 FYNNEI. CDR3 region: CASRYDLTRETQYF. The CDR3 coding sequence is TGTGCCAGCAGATACGACTTAACGAGGGAGACCCAGTACTTC.

The rearrangement joins TRBV13 to TRBJ2-1; 7 bases match TRBD2. In germline, CDR1 is PRHDT, CDR2 FYEKMQ (reference sequence). V was clipped by 3 bases and J by 5 bases; unmatched bases: 10. CDR3 length equals 16 residues. The CDR3 nucleotides are TGTGCCAGCAGCTTCGGATCGGGAGGCAAGGACAATGAGCAGTTCTTC. Its translation: CASSFGSGGKDNEQFF.

The rearrangement joins TRBV9 to TRBJ2-6; tentatively, D is TRBD1 (5 bases). V lost 4 bases to trimming and J lost 2 bases, with 19 bases between them. Germline V gene data show CDR1 as SGDLS and CDR2 as YYNGEE. The CDR3 extends over 18 amino acids. The CDR3 sequence is CASSTRTTEVAGANVLTF. DNA of the CDR3: TGTGCCAGCAGCACCAGGACAACCGAGGTAGCTGGGGCCAACGTCCTGACTTTC.

The chain combines TRBV18 with TRBJ2-7; 7 nucleotides align to TRBD1. Germline V gene lookup returns CDR1 KGHSH and CDR2 LQKENI. With 3 bases clipped from V and 4 bases from J, the junction kept 12 bases outside the gene matches. The CDR3 contains 16 residues. DNA for the CDR3: TGTGCCAGCTCACCCGTTCTTCAGGGGGTGGTTTACGAGCAGTACTTC. It translates to CASSPVLQGVVYEQYF.

The V gene is TRBV4-3, the J gene TRBJ2-4; TRBD2 matches at 8 bases. This CDR3 contains 17 residues. With 4 bases clipped from V and 3 bases from J, the junction kept 11 bases outside the gene matches. CDR1 is LGHNA and CDR2 is YSLEER in the germline V gene. For the CDR3, the DNA is TGCGCCAGCAGCCCCTACGGGGCGGGGGGCGTCAAAAACATTCAGTACTTC. Amino acids: CASSPYGAGGVKNIQYF.

This clone was detected a few times. The chain employs TRBV6-6 and TRBJ1-4; the match to TRBD1 covers 7 bases. The CDR3 runs to 14 residues. Germline trimming cut 6 bases from V and 3 bases from J; bases unmatched to any gene: 4. Per the germline V gene, CDR1 is MNHNY and CDR2 is SVGAGI (reference sequence). CDR3 nucleotide sequence: TGTGCCAGCAGGTCAGGGGGTTCTAATGAAAAACTGTTTTTT. It specifies CASRSGGSNEKLFF.

The sample holds one count of this clone. This chain connects TRBV18 to TRBJ2-3; 9 nucleotides agree with TRBD1. The CDR3 length is 16 residues. Germline values: CDR1 KGHSH, CDR2 LQKENI. The ends lost 2 bases at V and 6 bases at J; junction bases unmatched: 9. CDR3 DNA sequence: TGTGCCAGCTCACCAAGCGTAGGACAGGGGTCGGATACGCAGTATTTT. Translating gives CASSPSVGQGSDTQYF.

V gene TRBV18 combines with J gene TRBJ2-7; 7 bases match TRBD1. After removal of 6 bases from V and 0 bases from J, the junction contained 8 bases not matched to a gene. CDR3 length equals 15 residues. The germline gives CDR1 KGHSH, CDR2 LQKENI. Written as DNA, the CDR3 is TGTGCCAGCTCCCCAACCGGACAGGTCTCCTACGAGCAGTACTTC. Its translation: CASSPTGQVSYEQYF.

The chain recombines TRBV6-5 with TRBJ2-7, with 9 nucleotides matching TRBD2. This CDR3 region has 14 residues. CDR1 is MNHEY and CDR2 is SVGAGI in the germline V gene. V shed 4 bases and J 3 bases; nucleotides not matched to a gene: 4. The CDR3 sequence: CASSLVAGDYEQYF. CDR3 in DNA: TGTGCCAGCAGTTTGGTAGCGGGGGACTACGAGCAGTACTTC.

This chain joins TRBV4-2 and TRBJ2-7, with 8 bases that match TRBD2. This CDR3 is built from 16 residues. Germline assignment: CDR1 LGHNA and CDR2 YNFKEQ. The V segment lost 3 bases and the J segment 2 bases; nucleotides outside the gene matches: 9. The CDR3: CASSQERSGRAYEQYF. The CDR3 coding sequence is TGTGCCAGCAGCCAGGAACGGAGCGGGAGAGCCTACGAGCAGTACTTC.

Turning to this clone: This specimen includes other DNA sequences encoding the same CDR3. The CDR3 is CASSLGPETEAFF. The CDR3 nucleotides are TGTGCCAGCAGCTTGGGGCCAGAAACTGAAGCTTTCTTT. The genes are TRBV7-6 and TRBJ1-1; a possible D gene is TRBD1 (5 bases). The CDR3 consists of 13 residues. Germline V gene data show CDR1 as SGHVS and CDR2 as FNYEAQ. V was cut by 3 bases and J by 5 bases, with 10 bases left in between.

The chain uses TRBV30 and TRBJ2-3; TRBD2 is a possible D gene (7 bases). This CDR3 is built from 16 residues. Germline loops: CDR1 GTSNPN, CDR2 SVGIG (reference sequence). V gave up 3 bases and J gave up 2 bases, with 18 bases separating them. The CDR3 reads CAWRGGIGGVTDTQYF. The CDR3 DNA reads as TGTGCCTGGAGGGGGGGTATAGGGGGGGTCACAGATACGCAGTATTTT.

This clone occurred a few times. The rearrangement links TRBV30 to TRBJ2-3; D may be TRBD2 (6 bases). Trimming pared 2 bases from V and 6 bases from J, leaving 9 bases between. The CDR3 is 12 residues long. CDR1 is GTSNPN and CDR2 is SVGIG in the germline V gene (reference sequence). CDR3 amino acids: CAWSLAGDTQYF. The DNA of the CDR3 is TGTGCCTGGAGTCTTGCGGGGGATACGCAGTATTTT. Full variable domain (rest looked up from reference TRBV30 and TRBJ2-3): SQTIHQWPATLVQPVGSPLSLECTVEGTSNPNLYWYRQAAGRGLQLLFYSVGIGQISSEVPQNLSASRPQDRQFILSSKKLLLSDSGFYLCAWSLAGDTQYFGPGTRLTVL.

The chain couples TRBV5-1 to TRBJ2-7, with D maybe TRBD2 (5 bases). Germline CDR1 reads SGHRS; CDR2 reads YFSETQ. The CDR3 has 14 amino acids. The V gene lost 0 bases and the J gene lost 4 bases, with 11 bases spanning the gap. CDR3 nucleotide sequence: TGCGCCAGCAGCTTGGATACTAGTCGATACGAGCAGTACTTC. Its translation is CASSLDTSRYEQYF.